This T cell receptor (beta chain) was captured in a study of T-cell reconstitution after alpha-beta-depleted transplantation in children. Using unique molecular identifiers, the investigators prepared the TCRbeta library. TCRdb passed the PCR reads through MiXCR, listing each CDR3 protein once. The table has over 400,000 distinct CDR3 sequences, roughly two fifths seen once. Trimming cost V 2 bases and J 1 base, with 14 bases left between them. Germline V gene lookup returns CDR1 SGHRS and CDR2 YFSETQ. The CDR3 loop spans 16 amino acids. The sequence was collected from a girl aged 2-15 years with aplastic anemia, due to receive a stem cell transplant. The sequencing used PBMCs, collected before TCRalphabeta/CD19-depleted stem cell transplant. The rearrangement links TRBV5-1 to TRBJ2-3, with a weak D call TRBD1 (6 bases). CDR3: CASSLTRAGGTDTQYF. In DNA form, the CDR3 reads TGCGCCAGCAGCTTAACTAGAGCAGGGGGCACAGATACGCAGTATTTT.